Listed below are T cell receptor beta chains from one sample, sequenced in a study of human T cells and chemical hapten exposure. TCRdb fed the RACE reads into MiXCR, producing one record per CDR3 protein. In the table there are around 200,000 distinct CDR3 sequences, approximately 31% of which are singletons. The sample consisted of whole blood, taken in connection with sensitization to the hapten diphenylcyclopropenone (DPC). These TCRs come from a woman in her 30s with alopecia areata. Some clones in this sample may be carry-over from other donors' samples. The CDR3 runs from the conserved cysteine through the conserved F or W. A D gene is named only where the DNA matches it firmly. Where a row states a size, it is once, few, many or the class of an expanded clone; other rows omit it.

D gene: .; V gene: TRBV14; clone size: .; J gene: TRBJ2-7; CDR3 protein: CASSQSGNYEQYF; CDR3 DNA: TGTGCCAGCAGCCAAAGTGGTAACTACGAGCAGTACTTC
D gene: .; V gene: TRBV20-1; clone size: many; J gene: TRBJ2-3; CDR3 protein: CSARAGSTDTQYF; CDR3 DNA: TGCAGTGCTAGGGCGGGAAGCACAGATACGCAGTATTTT
D gene: TRBD2; V gene: TRBV7-9; clone size: .; J gene: TRBJ2-3; CDR3 protein: CASSLPKSGADTQYF; CDR3 DNA: TGTGCCAGCAGCTTGCCCAAGAGCGGGGCAGATACGCAGTATTTT
D gene: .; V gene: TRBV5-1; clone size: .; J gene: TRBJ2-7; CDR3 protein: CASSPAGGPGEQYF; CDR3 DNA: TGCGCCAGCAGCCCAGCAGGGGGGCCCGGCGAGCAGTACTTC
D gene: TRBD1; V gene: TRBV2; clone size: .; J gene: TRBJ2-1; CDR3 protein: CASSSDRGDNEQFF; CDR3 DNA: TGTGCCAGCAGTTCGGACAGGGGCGACAATGAGCAGTTCTTC
D gene: .; V gene: TRBV4-3; clone size: few; J gene: TRBJ1-1; CDR3 protein: CASSQEAGKGTEAFF; CDR3 DNA: TGCGCCAGCAGCCAAGAGGCAGGGAAGGGCACTGAAGCTTTCTTT
D gene: .; V gene: TRBV28; clone size: few; J gene: TRBJ1-5; CDR3 protein: CASSLTYSRNQPQHF; CDR3 DNA: TGTGCCAGCAGTTTAACATACAGTCGCAATCAGCCCCAGCATTTT
D gene: .; V gene: TRBV7-2; clone size: .; J gene: TRBJ1-3; CDR3 protein: CASSLHRQENTIYF; CDR3 DNA: TGTGCCAGCAGCTTACACAGGCAGGAAAACACCATATATTTT
D gene: .; V gene: TRBV7-9; clone size: once; J gene: TRBJ1-4; CDR3 protein: CASSLVGGSNEKLFF; CDR3 DNA: TGTGCCAGCAGCTTAGTGGGCGGTTCTAATGAAAAACTGTTTTTT
D gene: TRBD1; V gene: TRBV27; clone size: .; J gene: TRBJ2-7; CDR3 protein: CASSPTGKGSGEQYF; CDR3 DNA: TGTGCCAGCAGTCCGACAGGGAAGGGTTCGGGCGAGCAGTACTTC
D gene: .; V gene: TRBV12-3/TRBV12-4; clone size: few; J gene: TRBJ2-1; CDR3 protein: CASSLVGFNEQFF; CDR3 DNA: TGTGCCAGCAGTTTAGTAGGGTTCAATGAGCAGTTCTTC
D gene: .; V gene: TRBV20-1; clone size: .; J gene: TRBJ1-1; CDR3 protein: CSARDMAKGSEAFF; CDR3 DNA: TGCAGTGCTAGAGATATGGCTAAGGGGTCTGAAGCTTTCTTT
D gene: TRBD2; V gene: TRBV7-2; clone size: .; J gene: TRBJ2-2; CDR3 protein: CASGLVAGGFTGELFF; CDR3 DNA: TGTGCCAGCGGACTAGTAGCGGGAGGGTTCACCGGGGAGCTGTTTTTT
D gene: .; V gene: TRBV29-1; clone size: few; J gene: TRBJ1-3; CDR3 protein: CSIRRGNTIYF; CDR3 DNA: TGCAGCATCAGGAGAGGAAACACCATATATTTT
D gene: .; V gene: TRBV10-3; clone size: .; J gene: TRBJ1-1; CDR3 protein: CATTGELYTEAFF; CDR3 DNA: TGTGCCACGACAGGCGAACTGTACACTGAAGCTTTCTTT
D gene: .; V gene: TRBV6-5; clone size: .; J gene: TRBJ2-3; CDR3 protein: CASSLGTAGEDTQYF; CDR3 DNA: TGTGCCAGCAGCCTAGGGACTGCCGGTGAAGATACGCAGTATTTT
D gene: .; V gene: TRBV7-9; clone size: few; J gene: TRBJ2-7; CDR3 protein: CASSSPLEEEYEQYF; CDR3 DNA: TGTGCCAGCAGCTCGCCTTTGGAGGAGGAGTACGAGCAGTACTTC
D gene: .; V gene: TRBV29-1; clone size: .; J gene: TRBJ2-1; CDR3 protein: CSVGEPIYNEQFF; CDR3 DNA: TGCAGCGTTGGGGAACCCATCTACAATGAGCAGTTCTTC
D gene: TRBD2; V gene: TRBV20-1; clone size: .; J gene: TRBJ2-1; CDR3 protein: CSAPGGGQGYNEQFF; CDR3 DNA: TGCAGTGCCCCGGGGGGGGGGCAAGGCTACAATGAGCAGTTCTTC
D gene: .; V gene: TRBV20-1; clone size: once; J gene: TRBJ1-1; CDR3 protein: CSAARGGTEAFF; CDR3 DNA: TGCAGTGCTGCCCGTGGGGGCACTGAAGCTTTCTTT
D gene: TRBD2; V gene: TRBV10-3; clone size: .; J gene: TRBJ2-1; CDR3 protein: CAIRGRAGEVYEQFF; CDR3 DNA: TGTGCCATCAGGGGGAGAGCGGGAGAGGTCTATGAGCAGTTCTTC
D gene: TRBD1; V gene: TRBV29-1; clone size: .; J gene: TRBJ1-1; CDR3 protein: CSVALGQGDTEAFF; CDR3 DNA: TGCAGCGTTGCCCTGGGACAGGGGGATACTGAAGCTTTCTTT
D gene: .; V gene: TRBV2; clone size: .; J gene: TRBJ1-1; CDR3 protein: CASSPNWAETEAFF; CDR3 DNA: TGTGCCAGCAGTCCCAATTGGGCGGAGACTGAAGCTTTCTTT
D gene: .; V gene: TRBV15; clone size: .; J gene: TRBJ1-6; CDR3 protein: CATSRGAANSPLHF; CDR3 DNA: TGTGCCACCAGCAGAGGGGCAGCTAATTCACCCCTCCACTTT
D gene: TRBD2; V gene: TRBV7-2; clone size: .; J gene: TRBJ2-7; CDR3 protein: CASTTDIAGAYEQYF; CDR3 DNA: TGTGCCAGCACCACCGATATAGCGGGAGCCTACGAGCAGTACTTC
D gene: TRBD1; V gene: TRBV7-9; clone size: few; J gene: TRBJ1-2; CDR3 protein: CASSRGTGKSGNYGYTF; CDR3 DNA: TGTGCCAGCAGCCGCGGGACAGGCAAAAGTGGAAACTATGGCTACACCTTC
D gene: .; V gene: TRBV20-1; clone size: .; J gene: TRBJ1-3; CDR3 protein: CSAPKVGGGNTIYF; CDR3 DNA: TGCAGTGCCCCCAAGGTAGGGGGTGGAAACACCATATATTTT
D gene: .; V gene: TRBV11-2; clone size: few; J gene: TRBJ1-1; CDR3 protein: CASRYFRDGTEAFF; CDR3 DNA: TGTGCCAGCAGATATTTCAGGGATGGCACTGAAGCTTTCTTT
D gene: .; V gene: TRBV29-1; clone size: few; J gene: TRBJ1-2; CDR3 protein: CSVQITEYGYTF; CDR3 DNA: TGCAGCGTCCAAATTACGGAGTATGGCTACACCTTC
D gene: TRBD2; V gene: TRBV9; clone size: .; J gene: TRBJ2-5; CDR3 protein: CASSPGRDQETQYF; CDR3 DNA: TGTGCCAGCAGCCCAGGGAGGGACCAAGAGACCCAGTACTTC
D gene: .; V gene: TRBV6-6; clone size: many; J gene: TRBJ2-1; CDR3 protein: CASSLSGEQFF; CDR3 DNA: TGTGCCAGCAGTTTAAGTGGGGAGCAGTTCTTC
D gene: .; V gene: TRBV7-2; clone size: few; J gene: TRBJ2-1; CDR3 protein: CASSSYGGEQFF; CDR3 DNA: TGTGCCAGCAGCTCATATGGGGGTGAGCAGTTCTTC
D gene: TRBD2; V gene: TRBV20-1; clone size: .; J gene: TRBJ2-3; CDR3 protein: CSASVRAGGADTQYF; CDR3 DNA: TGCAGTGCTAGCGTACGAGCGGGAGGGGCAGATACGCAGTATTTT
D gene: TRBD1; V gene: TRBV19; clone size: .; J gene: TRBJ2-3; CDR3 protein: CASSLGQGAPDTQYF; CDR3 DNA: TGTGCCAGTAGCCTGGGGCAGGGGGCCCCAGATACGCAGTATTTT
D gene: TRBD1; V gene: TRBV5-1; clone size: .; J gene: TRBJ2-1; CDR3 protein: CASSLSGQGRFNEQFF; CDR3 DNA: TGCGCCAGCAGCTTGAGTGGACAGGGGCGCTTCAATGAGCAGTTCTTC
D gene: .; V gene: TRBV6-5; clone size: .; J gene: TRBJ2-7; CDR3 protein: CASSHRLLSYEQYF; CDR3 DNA: TGTGCCAGCAGTCATAGACTGCTCTCCTACGAGCAGTACTTC
D gene: .; V gene: TRBV7-8; clone size: few; J gene: TRBJ2-5; CDR3 protein: CASSLPQGGETQYF; CDR3 DNA: TGTGCCAGCAGCCTCCCGCAGGGCGGAGAGACCCAGTACTTC
D gene: .; V gene: TRBV4-3; clone size: .; J gene: TRBJ1-2; CDR3 protein: CASSPSIQGIGYTF; CDR3 DNA: TGTGCCAGCAGCCCGTCAATTCAGGGAATAGGCTACACCTTC
D gene: .; V gene: TRBV21-1; clone size: .; J gene: TRBJ1-5; CDR3 protein: CASSKKVEGVSQPQHF; CDR3 DNA: TGTGCCAGCAGCAAAAAGGTGGAAGGGGTCAGCCAGCCCCAGCATTTT
D gene: TRBD1; V gene: TRBV5-6; clone size: .; J gene: TRBJ1-1; CDR3 protein: CASSLRTGRGSEAFF; CDR3 DNA: TGTGCCAGCAGCTTGAGGACAGGAAGGGGTTCTGAAGCTTTCTTT
D gene: TRBD1; V gene: TRBV3-1; clone size: .; J gene: TRBJ1-5; CDR3 protein: CASSQEGQGRGQPQHF; CDR3 DNA: TGTGCCAGCAGCCAAGAAGGACAGGGGAGAGGGCAGCCCCAGCATTTT
D gene: TRBD2; V gene: TRBV27; clone size: few; J gene: TRBJ2-7; CDR3 protein: CASSNKAGGPSYEQYF; CDR3 DNA: TGTGCCAGCAGTAACAAAGCGGGAGGACCGTCCTACGAGCAGTACTTC
D gene: .; V gene: TRBV20-1; clone size: few; J gene: TRBJ1-4; CDR3 protein: CSAPAGTGNEKLFF; CDR3 DNA: TGCAGTGCTCCAGCCGGGACGGGGAATGAAAAACTGTTTTTT
D gene: .; V gene: TRBV3-1; clone size: few; J gene: TRBJ2-3; CDR3 protein: CASSQLSTDTQYF; CDR3 DNA: TGTGCCAGCAGCCAATTATCGACAGATACGCAGTATTTT
D gene: TRBD1; V gene: TRBV7-2; clone size: few; J gene: TRBJ2-1; CDR3 protein: CASRQGARGEQFF; CDR3 DNA: TGTGCCAGCAGACAGGGGGCGCGGGGTGAGCAGTTCTTC
D gene: .; V gene: TRBV28; clone size: .; J gene: TRBJ1-6; CDR3 protein: CASHKVDSPLHF; CDR3 DNA: TGTGCCAGTCATAAGGTGGATTCACCCCTCCACTTT
D gene: .; V gene: TRBV10-2; clone size: few; J gene: TRBJ1-2; CDR3 protein: CASRDTGGALYGYTF; CDR3 DNA: TGCGCCAGCAGAGATACGGGGGGGGCTCTCTATGGCTACACCTTC
D gene: .; V gene: TRBV19; clone size: .; J gene: TRBJ1-2; CDR3 protein: CASSMQDRFYGYTF; CDR3 DNA: TGTGCCAGTAGTATGCAGGACCGCTTCTATGGCTACACCTTC
D gene: TRBD1; V gene: TRBV28; clone size: .; J gene: TRBJ2-7; CDR3 protein: CASRHGQGWYEQYF; CDR3 DNA: TGTGCCAGCAGACATGGACAGGGGTGGTACGAGCAGTACTTC
D gene: .; V gene: TRBV19; clone size: .; J gene: TRBJ1-5; CDR3 protein: CASRGVLSNQPQHF; CDR3 DNA: TGTGCCAGTAGGGGGGTTCTTAGCAATCAGCCCCAGCATTTT
D gene: TRBD1; V gene: TRBV12-3/TRBV12-4; clone size: .; J gene: TRBJ1-1; CDR3 protein: CASGRTGGLTEAFF; CDR3 DNA: TGTGCCAGCGGTCGGACAGGGGGCTTAACGGAAGCTTTCTTT
D gene: .; V gene: TRBV5-6; clone size: .; J gene: TRBJ2-1; CDR3 protein: CASSLSPSGKFF; CDR3 DNA: TGTGCCAGCAGCTTGAGTCCCAGTGGGAAGTTCTTC
D gene: .; V gene: TRBV2; clone size: few; J gene: TRBJ2-7; CDR3 protein: CASSTNTAYEQYF; CDR3 DNA: TGTGCCAGCAGTACTAACACCGCCTACGAGCAGTACTTC
D gene: TRBD1; V gene: TRBV7-2; clone size: .; J gene: TRBJ2-7; CDR3 protein: CASSSRQGHGEQYF; CDR3 DNA: TGTGCCAGCAGCTCCCGACAGGGTCATGGCGAGCAGTACTTC